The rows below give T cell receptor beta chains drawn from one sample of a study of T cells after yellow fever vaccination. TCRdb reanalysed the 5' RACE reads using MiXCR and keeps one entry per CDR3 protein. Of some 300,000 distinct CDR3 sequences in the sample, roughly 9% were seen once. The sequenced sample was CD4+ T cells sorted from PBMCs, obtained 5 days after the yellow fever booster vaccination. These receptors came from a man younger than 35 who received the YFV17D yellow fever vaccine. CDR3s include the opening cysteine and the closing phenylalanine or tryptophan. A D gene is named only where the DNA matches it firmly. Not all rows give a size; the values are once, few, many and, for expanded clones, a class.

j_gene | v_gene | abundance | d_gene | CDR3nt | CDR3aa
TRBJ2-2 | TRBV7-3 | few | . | TGTGCCAGCAGCTCGGGGGCCGACACCGGGGAGCTGTTTTTT | CASSSGADTGELFF
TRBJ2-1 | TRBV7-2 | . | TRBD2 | TGTGCCAGCAGCACAAGCGGGGTCTATGAGCAGTTCTTC | CASSTSGVYEQFF
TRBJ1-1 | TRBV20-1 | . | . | TGCAGTGCTAGAGATGCCCGGACTGAAGCTTTCTTT | CSARDARTEAFF
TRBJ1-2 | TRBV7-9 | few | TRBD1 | TGTGCCAGCAGTCGCGGACAGGAAGACTATGGCTACACCTTC | CASSRGQEDYGYTF
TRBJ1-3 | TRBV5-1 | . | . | TGCGCCAGCAGTCTGGACACTGCGGGAAACACCATATATTTT | CASSLDTAGNTIYF
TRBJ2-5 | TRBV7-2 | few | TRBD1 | TGTGCCAGCAGCCCCGGACAGGGGCGGCAAGAGACCCAGTACTTC | CASSPGQGRQETQYF
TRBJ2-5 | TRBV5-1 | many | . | TGCGCCAGCACTAGGACAGACCAAGAGACCCAGTACTTC | CASTRTDQETQYF
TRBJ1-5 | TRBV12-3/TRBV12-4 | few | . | TGTGCCAGCAGTTCTGGGGGATATCAGCCCCAGCATTTT | CASSSGGYQPQHF
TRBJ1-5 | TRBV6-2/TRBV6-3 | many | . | TGTGCCAGCAGTTTACCCGGGGGCAATCAGCCCCAGCATTTT | CASSLPGGNQPQHF
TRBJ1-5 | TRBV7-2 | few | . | TGTGCCAGCAGCTTTGGGGGGCTGGGTCAGCCCCAGCATTTT | CASSFGGLGQPQHF
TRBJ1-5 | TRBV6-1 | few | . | TGTGCCAGCAGTGAATATGCAGGGTCATACCAGCCCCAGCATTTT | CASSEYAGSYQPQHF
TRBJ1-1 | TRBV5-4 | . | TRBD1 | TGTGCCAGCAGCGACAGACAGGGTGGGTCCCAACTAGCTTTCTTT | CASSDRQGGSQLAFF
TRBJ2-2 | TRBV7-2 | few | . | TGTGCCAGCAGCTTATCAGCCAGGTTGACCGGGGAGCTGTTTTTT | CASSLSARLTGELFF
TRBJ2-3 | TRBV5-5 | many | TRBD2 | TGTGCCAGCAGCCGGGTGCGGGAGGCTTACACAGATACGCAGTATTTT | CASSRVREAYTDTQYF